The present entry profiles one T cell receptor beta chain with its context. No antigen is known for it. V was clipped by 4 bases and J by 6 bases; unmatched bases: 6. Germline lookup yields CDR1 SGHKS and CDR2 YYEKEE (reference sequence). CDR3 size: 13 residues. This specimen belongs to a study of post-analysis software for immune sequencing data. In the study overall: Disease courses included relapsing-remitting, secondary progressive and progressive-relapsing multiple sclerosis.

Study findings and constraints: F measure grouped same-batch samples tightly together. TRBV5-6, TRBV5-1 and TRBV20-1 belonged to a set of five TRBV segments that were more frequent in patients than controls. Relative to controls, patients with multiple sclerosis showed significantly lower normalized Chao1 diversity.

The library was made from cDNA and included unique molecular identifiers. Input of roughly 0.95 to 10 million T cells yielded 400,000 to 550,000 cDNA molecules. Using its own MiXCR run on the PCR reads, TCRdb lists one record per CDR3 protein. Among a few hundred thousand distinct CDR3 sequences listed, 35% to 40% were seen once. The TCR sequence derives from a girl aged 5-17 years with multiple sclerosis. The rearrangement links TRBV5-5 to TRBJ1-2; 7 bases are a match to TRBD1. The sequenced sample consisted of blood. The CDR3 reads CASSPGQFNGYTF. DNA of the CDR3: TGTGCCAGCAGCCCGGGACAGTTCAATGGCTACACCTTC.